These T cell receptor beta chains were read from a single sample in a study of blood T cell repertoires in COVID-19. Sequencing was performed with immunoSEQ multiplex PCR; in TCRdb, only in-frame clones are kept and a portion is missing. The sample has some 30,000 clones; around 90% are singletons. Sequenced input: peripheral blood. The receptors originated from a man aged 50 to 60 with active COVID-19. Both conserved end residues are part of each CDR3. D genes are given only for firm matches. The size of a clone is reported for some rows only, either as once, few or many, or as a class for expanded clones.

d_gene: TRBD2
v_gene: TRBV7-9
abundance: .
j_gene: TRBJ2-3
CDR3nt: TGTGCCAGCAGCTCACTAGCGGGAGTTTTTAGTACGCAGTATTTT
CDR3aa: CASSSLAGVFSTQYF

d_gene: TRBD1
v_gene: TRBV19
abundance: .
j_gene: TRBJ2-7
CDR3nt: TGTGCCAGTAGTATAGCCTACCGGGCAGGGGGCTACGAGCAGTACTTC
CDR3aa: CASSIAYRAGGYEQYF

d_gene: TRBD1
v_gene: TRBV5-1
abundance: .
j_gene: TRBJ2-7
CDR3nt: TGCGCCAGCGGTAGGACAGGCGCGCCCGAGCAGTACTTC
CDR3aa: CASGRTGAPEQYF

d_gene: TRBD2
v_gene: TRBV5-4
abundance: once
j_gene: TRBJ2-1
CDR3nt: TGTGCCAGCAGCCTCCTAATCGGGACTACGAATGAGCAGTTCTTC
CDR3aa: CASSLLIGTTNEQFF

d_gene: TRBD1
v_gene: TRBV30
abundance: once
j_gene: TRBJ1-4
CDR3nt: TGTGCCTGGGTTTCAGACAGGGTTCCTGAAAAACTGTTTTTT
CDR3aa: CAWVSDRVPEKLFF

d_gene: .
v_gene: TRBV30
abundance: once
j_gene: TRBJ2-7
CDR3nt: TGTGCCTGGAGTGTACGGAGCGAGCAGTACTTC
CDR3aa: CAWSVRSEQYF

d_gene: TRBD2
v_gene: TRBV19
abundance: .
j_gene: TRBJ2-7
CDR3nt: TGTGCCAGTAGTAGTAGTAGCGGGGGGCCATACTACGAGCAGTACTTC
CDR3aa: CASSSSSGGPYYEQYF

d_gene: TRBD2
v_gene: TRBV5-4
abundance: .
j_gene: TRBJ2-1
CDR3nt: TGTGCCAGCAGCTTCCGGGAGGGCCGTGATGAGCAGTTCTTC
CDR3aa: CASSFREGRDEQFF

d_gene: .
v_gene: TRBV28
abundance: .
j_gene: TRBJ2-7
CDR3nt: TGTGCCAGCAATACCCTCGTAGAGGGCATCTACGAGCAGTACTTC
CDR3aa: CASNTLVEGIYEQYF

d_gene: .
v_gene: TRBV2
abundance: .
j_gene: TRBJ2-7
CDR3nt: TGTGCCAGCAGTGACGAGACTACAGCCGTCGACGAGCAGTACTTC
CDR3aa: CASSDETTAVDEQYF

d_gene: TRBD1
v_gene: TRBV9
abundance: .
j_gene: TRBJ1-1
CDR3nt: TGTGCCAGCAGGGGACAGGGAAGCACTGAAGCTTTCTTT
CDR3aa: CASRGQGSTEAFF

d_gene: .
v_gene: TRBV28
abundance: .
j_gene: TRBJ2-2
CDR3nt: TGTGCCAGCAGTTTACTTCTCACCGGGGAGCTGTTTTTT
CDR3aa: CASSLLLTGELFF

d_gene: TRBD2
v_gene: TRBV27
abundance: .
j_gene: TRBJ2-1
CDR3nt: TGTGCCAGCAGTTTATTTGAGGGAGGGAAAAATGAGCAGTTCTTC
CDR3aa: CASSLFEGGKNEQFF

d_gene: TRBD2
v_gene: TRBV3-1/TRBV3-2
abundance: .
j_gene: TRBJ2-1
CDR3nt: TGTGCCAGCAGCTGGCAGAGCGGGAGAGGCAATGAGCAGTTCTTC
CDR3aa: CASSWQSGRGNEQFF

d_gene: .
v_gene: TRBV7-6
abundance: once
j_gene: TRBJ2-1
CDR3nt: TGTGCCAGCAGCTCGACAAAGGTTCATTCCTACAATGAGCAGTTCTTC
CDR3aa: CASSSTKVHSYNEQFF

d_gene: TRBD2
v_gene: TRBV2
abundance: .
j_gene: TRBJ2-2
CDR3nt: TGTGCCAGCAGTGATCGACTAGCGGGAGCCGGGGAGCTGTTTTTT
CDR3aa: CASSDRLAGAGELFF

d_gene: .
v_gene: TRBV6-1
abundance: .
j_gene: TRBJ1-2
CDR3nt: TGTGCCAGCAGTGAAGCCCTGGGCCACATTGGGCCCTATGGCTACACCTTC
CDR3aa: CASSEALGHIGPYGYTF

d_gene: .
v_gene: TRBV7-9
abundance: .
j_gene: TRBJ2-5
CDR3nt: TGTGCCAGCAGCTTTGTCGGGCAAGAGACCCAGTACTTC
CDR3aa: CASSFVGQETQYF

d_gene: .
v_gene: TRBV27
abundance: once
j_gene: TRBJ2-2
CDR3nt: TGTGCCAGCAGGTTCGCCGGGGAGCTGTTTTTT
CDR3aa: CASRFAGELFF

d_gene: TRBD1
v_gene: TRBV5-8
abundance: .
j_gene: TRBJ1-3
CDR3nt: TGTGCCAGCACCGTGACAGGGCCCATATATTTT
CDR3aa: CASTVTGPIYF

d_gene: .
v_gene: TRBV11-2
abundance: .
j_gene: TRBJ2-7
CDR3nt: TGTGCCAGCAGCTTTGACACAACCTACGAGCAGTACTTC
CDR3aa: CASSFDTTYEQYF

d_gene: .
v_gene: TRBV7-9
abundance: .
j_gene: TRBJ2-5
CDR3nt: TGTGCCAGCAGCTTGGAACTAGCAGCGCAAGAGACCCAGTACTTC
CDR3aa: CASSLELAAQETQYF

d_gene: TRBD1
v_gene: TRBV3-1/TRBV3-2
abundance: .
j_gene: TRBJ2-7
CDR3nt: TGTGCCAGCAGCCCGGGCAGGGGGCTGTACGAGCAGTACTTC
CDR3aa: CASSPGRGLYEQYF

d_gene: TRBD1
v_gene: TRBV2
abundance: .
j_gene: TRBJ2-1
CDR3nt: TGTGCCAGCAGACCTGGGACAGATTACAATGAGCAGTTCTTC
CDR3aa: CASRPGTDYNEQFF

d_gene: .
v_gene: TRBV28
abundance: .
j_gene: TRBJ1-1
CDR3nt: TGTGCCAGCAGTTTAAGACAGCCTGAAGCTTTCTTT
CDR3aa: CASSLRQPEAFF

d_gene: .
v_gene: TRBV2
abundance: .
j_gene: TRBJ1-5
CDR3nt: TGTGCCAGCAGTGATACCGGGACAATTAATCAGCCCCAGCATTTT
CDR3aa: CASSDTGTINQPQHF

d_gene: .
v_gene: TRBV9
abundance: .
j_gene: TRBJ2-2
CDR3nt: TGTGCCAGCAGCGTAGCGGGCACCGGGGAGCTGTTTTTT
CDR3aa: CASSVAGTGELFF